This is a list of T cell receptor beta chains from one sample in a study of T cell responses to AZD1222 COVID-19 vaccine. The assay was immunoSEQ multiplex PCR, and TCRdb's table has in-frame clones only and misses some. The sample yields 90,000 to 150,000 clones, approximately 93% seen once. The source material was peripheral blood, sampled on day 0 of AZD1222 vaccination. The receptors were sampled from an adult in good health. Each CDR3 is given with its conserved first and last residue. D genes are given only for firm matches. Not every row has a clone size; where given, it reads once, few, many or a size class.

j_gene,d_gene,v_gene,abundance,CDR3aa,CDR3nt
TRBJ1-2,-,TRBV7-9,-,CASSGGGAYYGYTF,TGTGCCAGCAGCGGCGGGGGCGCCTACTATGGCTACACCTTC
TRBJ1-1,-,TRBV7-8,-,CASSLGLTGARSGVTEAFF,TGTGCCAGCAGCTTAGGTCTGACTGGGGCACGAAGTGGAGTCACTGAAGCTTTCTTT
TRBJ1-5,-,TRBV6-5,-,CASSFQGNQPQHF,TGTGCCAGCAGTTTCCAGGGGAATCAGCCCCAGCATTTT
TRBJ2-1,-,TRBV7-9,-,CASSRLLGPNEQFF,TGTGCCAGCAGCCGACTGCTCGGTCCGAATGAGCAGTTCTTC
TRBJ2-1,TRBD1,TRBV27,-,CASKWNRGHEQFF,TGTGCCAGCAAATGGAACAGGGGACATGAGCAGTTCTTC
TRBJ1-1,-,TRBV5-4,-,CASSRQQNTEAFF,TGTGCCAGCAGCCGACAGCAGAACACTGAAGCTTTCTTT
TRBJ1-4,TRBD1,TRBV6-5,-,CASSYSTGGGEKLFF,TGTGCCAGCAGTTACTCGACAGGGGGTGGTGAAAAACTGTTTTTT
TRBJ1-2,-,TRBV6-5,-,CASSNGPDAAGYTF,TGTGCCAGCAGTAACGGGCCGGATGCGGCTGGCTACACCTTC
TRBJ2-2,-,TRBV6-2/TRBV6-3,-,CASSYPFGGNTGELFF,TGTGCCAGCAGTTACCCCTTTGGGGGAAACACCGGGGAGCTGTTTTTT
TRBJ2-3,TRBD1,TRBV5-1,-,CASSSWTGSTDTQYF,TGCGCCAGCAGCTCCTGGACAGGTAGCACAGATACGCAGTATTTT
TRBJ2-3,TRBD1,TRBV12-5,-,CASGLEDRATDTQYF,TGTGCTAGTGGTTTGGAAGACAGGGCCACAGATACGCAGTATTTT
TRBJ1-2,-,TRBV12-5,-,CASGLGQVSDGYTF,TGTGCTAGTGGTTTGGGACAGGTCTCGGATGGCTACACCTTC
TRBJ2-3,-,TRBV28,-,CASSRDPEFLTDTQYF,TGTGCCAGCAGCCGAGATCCAGAGTTTCTCACAGATACGCAGTATTTT
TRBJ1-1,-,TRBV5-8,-,CASSLDQMNTEAFF,TGTGCCAGCAGCTTGGACCAGATGAACACTGAAGCTTTCTTT
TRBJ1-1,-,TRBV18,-,CASSLLGGAGEAFF,TGTGCCAGCTCACTATTAGGTGGGGCTGGTGAAGCTTTCTTT
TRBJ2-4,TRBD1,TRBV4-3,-,CASSQGTGENIQYF,TGCGCCAGCAGCCAGGGGACAGGGGAAAACATTCAGTACTTC
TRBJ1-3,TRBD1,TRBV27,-,CASSKRTGLSGNTIYF,TGTGCCAGCAGTAAACGGACAGGACTCTCTGGAAACACCATATATTTT
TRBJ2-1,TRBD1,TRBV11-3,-,CASSPPGTGVRNEQFF,TGTGCCAGCAGCCCCCCCGGGACAGGGGTTAGAAATGAGCAGTTCTTC
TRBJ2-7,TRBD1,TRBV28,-,CASTLGGTGAYEQYF,TGTGCCAGCACCCTAGGTGGGACAGGGGCCTACGAGCAGTACTTC
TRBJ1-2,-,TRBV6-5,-,CASSYGVNHGYTF,TGTGCCAGCAGTTACGGAGTTAACCATGGCTACACCTTC
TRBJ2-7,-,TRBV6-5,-,CASSYSTGEVSYEQYF,TGTGCCAGCAGTTACAGTACAGGCGAAGTCTCCTACGAGCAGTACTTC
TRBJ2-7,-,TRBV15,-,CATSRTSGTFNLLYF,TGTGCCACCAGCAGAACCTCCGGGACATTTAACCTTCTGTACTTC
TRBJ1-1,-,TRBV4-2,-,CASSQESRQNTEAFF,TGTGCCAGCAGCCAAGAAAGTAGACAGAACACTGAAGCTTTCTTT
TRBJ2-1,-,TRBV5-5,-,CASSLRGQANYNEQFF,TGTGCCAGCAGCTTGCGTGGGCAGGCGAACTACAATGAGCAGTTCTTC
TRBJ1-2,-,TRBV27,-,CASRQGLGGYTF,TGTGCCAGCAGGCAGGGATTAGGTGGCTACACCTTC
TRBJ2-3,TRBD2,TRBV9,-,CASSVALAGSTDTQYF,TGTGCCAGCAGCGTAGCTCTAGCGGGGTCCACAGATACGCAGTATTTT
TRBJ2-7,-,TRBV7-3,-,CASSLDPSYEQYF,TGTGCCAGCAGCTTAGACCCCTCCTACGAGCAGTACTTC
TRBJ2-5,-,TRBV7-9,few,CASSLGSGWETQYF,TGTGCCAGCAGCTTAGGGTCAGGGTGGGAGACCCAGTACTTC
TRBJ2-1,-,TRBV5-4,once,CASSSDPGSYNEQFF,TGTGCCAGCAGCTCCGACCCGGGATCTTACAATGAGCAGTTCTTC
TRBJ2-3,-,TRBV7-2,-,CASSRYGSNRLDTQYF,TGTGCCAGCAGCCGTTATGGCTCCAACCGGCTCGATACGCAGTATTTT
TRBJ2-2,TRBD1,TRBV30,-,CAWKGQANTGELFF,TGTGCCTGGAAGGGACAGGCGAACACCGGGGAGCTGTTTTTT
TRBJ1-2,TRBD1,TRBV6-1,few,CASSEFRTGYGYTF,TGTGCCAGCAGTGAATTTAGGACAGGCTATGGCTACACCTTC
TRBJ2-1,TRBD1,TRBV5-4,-,CASSGRDRDEQFF,TGTGCCAGCAGCGGCCGGGACAGGGATGAGCAGTTCTTC
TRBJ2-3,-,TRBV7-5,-,CVRRNSCTDTQYF,TGTGTCAGAAGGAATAGCTGCACAGATACGCAGTATTTT
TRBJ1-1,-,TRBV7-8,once,CASSPFGDTEAFF,TGTGCCAGCAGCCCTTTCGGCGACACTGAAGCTTTCTTT
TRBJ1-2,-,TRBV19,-,CASRAGTDGYTF,TGTGCCAGTAGAGCCGGTACCGATGGCTACACCTTC
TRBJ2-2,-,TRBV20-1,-,CSASLSGGAWGGELFF,TGCAGTGCTAGTCTCTCGGGGGGCGCGTGGGGCGGGGAGCTGTTTTTT
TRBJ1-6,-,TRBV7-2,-,CASSLSGAGQSPLHF,TGTGCCAGCAGCTTGAGTGGGGCAGGGCAGTCACCCCTCCACTTT
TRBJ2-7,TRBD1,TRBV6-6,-,CASSPRQGNSYEQYF,TGTGCCAGCAGTCCTCGACAGGGGAACTCCTACGAGCAGTACTTC
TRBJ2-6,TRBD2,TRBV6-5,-,CASTNRGGGANVLTF,TGTGCCAGCACCAACCGGGGGGGTGGGGCCAACGTCCTGACTTTC
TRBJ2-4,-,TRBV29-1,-,CSANQGTLAKNIQYF,TGCAGCGCTAACCAGGGGACCCTAGCCAAAAACATTCAGTACTTC
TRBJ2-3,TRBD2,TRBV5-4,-,CASSSGPGTSKTDTQYF,TGTGCCAGCAGCTCTGGGCCCGGGACTAGCAAGACAGATACGCAGTATTTT
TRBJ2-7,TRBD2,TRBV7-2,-,CASSLSGGLTYEQYF,TGTGCCAGCAGCTTATCGGGGGGGCTAACTTACGAGCAGTACTTC
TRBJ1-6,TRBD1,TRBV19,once,CASSIPGQRYSPLHF,TGTGCCAGTAGTATCCCGGGACAGAGGTATTCACCCCTCCACTTT
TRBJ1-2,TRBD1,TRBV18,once,CASSPEAGGRGGYTF,TGTGCCAGCTCACCAGAGGCAGGGGGCCGCGGGGGCTACACCTTC
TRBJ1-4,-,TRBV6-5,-,CASSYLGEKLFF,TGTGCCAGCAGTTATCTGGGGGAAAAACTGTTTTTT
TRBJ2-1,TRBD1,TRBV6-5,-,CASRMDRGIYNEQFF,TGTGCCAGCAGGATGGACAGGGGGATTTACAATGAGCAGTTCTTC
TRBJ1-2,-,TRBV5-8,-,CASSLGGTNYGYTF,TGTGCCAGCAGCTTGGGAGGGACTAACTATGGCTACACCTTC
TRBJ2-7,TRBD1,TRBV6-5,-,CASSYPGQVSYEQYF,TGTGCCAGCAGTTACCCAGGACAGGTTTCCTACGAGCAGTACTTC
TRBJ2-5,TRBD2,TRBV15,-,CATSKGLAKETQYF,TGTGCCACCAGCAAAGGACTAGCGAAGGAGACCCAGTACTTC
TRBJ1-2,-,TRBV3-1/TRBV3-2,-,CASSHSKRRDYGYTF,TGTGCCAGCAGCCACTCGAAACGGAGAGACTATGGCTACACCTTC
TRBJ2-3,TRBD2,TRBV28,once,CASSLVPAGGVTQYF,TGTGCCAGCAGTTTAGTTCCAGCGGGGGGGGTCACGCAGTATTTT
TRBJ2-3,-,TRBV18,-,CASSPRDWGTDTQYF,TGTGCCAGCTCACCAAGAGACTGGGGCACAGATACGCAGTATTTT
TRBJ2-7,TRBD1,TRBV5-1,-,CASSAGSGQEQYF,TGCGCCAGCAGCGCAGGATCGGGACAGGAGCAGTACTTC